This record looks at one T cell receptor (beta chain) sequence and its context. This entry comes from a study of blood T cell repertoires in COVID-19. Across the study: Acute and convalescent COVID-19 specimens originated in the United States, Italy and Spain. Sample material is recorded as cDNA or gDNA derived from T cells, B-cell-depleted T cells, or PBMCs.

Methods used by the authors: How many nucleated cells were present was estimated from reference gene primer amplification. This table comes from immunoSEQ multiplex PCR, and its TCRdb copy is limited to in-frame clones, with some not included. That table gives V, J and clone size, and the DNA gave D and trimming. The sample yields approximately 280,000 clones, around nine tenths seen once. CDR1 SGHRS and CDR2 YFSETQ come from the germline V gene. The CDR3 covers 17 residues. The V gene end was trimmed by 0 bases and the J gene end by 2 bases; junction bases not matched to a gene: 7. The sequence was obtained from an older woman with acute or convalescent COVID-19. The V gene is TRBV5-1, the J gene TRBJ2-2; 7 bases fit TRBD2. Sample: peripheral blood. CDR3 amino acids: CASSLASAGANTGELFF. In DNA, the CDR3 is TGCGCCAGCAGCTTGGCTTCCGCGGGAGCAAACACCGGGGAGCTGTTTTTT.